This T cell receptor (beta chain) stems from a study of PD-1 blockade in classical Hodgkin lymphoma. On the study more broadly: Patients in the cohort were put on intravenous nivolumab, 3 mg/kg every 2 weeks. Notes on the study in general: Complete responders possessed baseline diversity comparable to newly diagnosed patients. Why repertoires differed is undefined; disease activity or prior therapy possibly contributed.

Autologous stem cell transplantation was followed by relapse in every patient, and brentuximab vedotin exposure varied. This table comes from immunoSEQ multiplex PCR, and its TCRdb copy is limited to in-frame clones, with some not included. The repertoire holds approximately 73,000 clones, with approximately 94% as singletons. The V and J ends lost 4 bases and 3 bases respectively, with 13 bases between them. CDR1 is WNHNN, CDR2 SYGVQD, per germline (reference sequence). The CDR3 consists of 14 residues. The sample holds one count of this clone. Its specificity is unknown. This material consisted of peripheral blood mononuclear cells (PBMCs), taken at baseline. The sequence came from a human donor with classical Hodgkin lymphoma. This chain connects TRBV10-1 to TRBJ2-7; the D is unclear. This CDR3 is CASSGTRGLYEQYF. The CDR3 DNA reads TGCGCCAGCAGTGGGACCCGAGGCCTCTACGAGCAGTACTTC.